The 6 T cell receptor beta chains presented below share a single source sample, sequenced in a study of chemoradiotherapy in HPV16-positive cancers. TCRdb keeps only in-frame clones here, not all; method: immunoSEQ multiplex PCR. This sample has about 8,700 clones, with around 67% found just once. The material was obtained from a patient who underwent chemoradiotherapy. The origin of the receptors is a human donor with HPV-associated anogenital cancer.

This chain joins TRBV28 and TRBJ2-5; 10 positions match TRBD2. The germline V gene has CDR1 MDHEN and CDR2 SYDVKM. V gave up 6 bases and J gave up 7 bases; unmatched junction bases: 17. The length of the CDR3 is 17 residues. The CDR3 DNA sequence: TGTGCCAGCAGGGGATGGGCGAGGAGCGGGAGGGCAGGGACCCAGTACTTC. It encodes CASRGWARSGRAGTQYF. Full variable domain (remainder filled in from reference TRBV28 and TRBJ2-5): DVKVTQSSRYLVKRTGEKVFLECVQDMDHENMFWYRQDPGLGLRLIYFSYDVKMKEKGDIPEGYSVSREKKERFSLILESASTNQTSMYLCASRGWARSGRAGTQYFGPGTRLLVL.

Only a few counts were recorded for this clone. V gene TRBV7-2 combines with J gene TRBJ2-7; 13 nucleotides align to TRBD2. J lost 7 bases, V lost 5 bases, and 8 bases had no gene match. The germline V gene has CDR1 SGHTA and CDR2 FQGNSA. The CDR3 contains 15 residues. The DNA for the CDR3 is TGTGCCAGCAGCCACGGACTAGCGGGAGCTTATGAGCAGTACTTC. Residues: CASSHGLAGAYEQYF.

V is TRBV7-2 and J is TRBJ2-2; 10 nucleotides agree with TRBD1. CDR1 SGHTA and CDR2 FQGNSA come from the germline V gene. The J segment lost 6 bases and the V segment lost 6 bases, leaving 13 bases of the junction unmatched. This CDR3 comprises 17 residues. Here the CDR3 DNA reads TGTGCCAGCAGTCGGGATAGACAGGGGGCGTTCGCCGGGGAGCTGTTTTTT. Translated: CASSRDRQGAFAGELFF.

CDR3 sequence (DNA): TGTGCCAGCAGTGATTTCAGGGGGCGCGGTAATGAGCAGTTCTTC. Amino acids: CASSDFRGRGNEQFF. V gene TRBV2 combines with J gene TRBJ2-1, with TRBD1 matching over 8 bases. Germline CDR1 and CDR2: SNHLY and FYNNEI. The CDR3 spans 15 residues. Trimming at V came to 3 bases and at J to 7 bases, leaving 8 bases not matched to a gene.

The chain employs TRBV28 and TRBJ2-3; 12 bases agree with TRBD2. The CDR3 is 16 amino acids. CDR1 is MDHEN and CDR2 is SYDVKM in the germline V gene. The V segment lost 3 bases and the J segment 4 bases; nucleotides outside the gene matches: 5. In nucleotides, the CDR3 is TGTGCCAGCAGTTTTAGGCTAGCGGGAGGGTCAGATACGCAGTATTTT. It yields the protein CASSFRLAGGSDTQYF. Full variable domain (remainder filled in from reference TRBV28 and TRBJ2-3): DVKVTQSSRYLVKRTGEKVFLECVQDMDHENMFWYRQDPGLGLRLIYFSYDVKMKEKGDIPEGYSVSREKKERFSLILESASTNQTSMYLCASSFRLAGGSDTQYFGPGTRLTVL.

This clone has a handful of counts. This rearrangement joins TRBV19 to TRBJ2-7, with 7 bases identical to TRBD2. CDR3 length equals 15 residues. Trimming cost V 3 bases and J 3 bases; bases outside gene matches: 8. The germline V gene has CDR1 LNHDA and CDR2 SQIVND (reference sequence). The CDR3 nucleotides are TGTGCCAGTAGTATTCTCCCGGGACTACACTACGAGCAGTACTTC. Protein product: CASSILPGLHYEQYF.